This T cell receptor beta chain was sequenced for a study of cytomegalovirus exposure and HLA in healthy donors. Study findings and constraints: Listed as cytomegalovirus-associated were around 160 TCR beta chains. A later analysis linked a missense variant in DCLRE1C to the trimming of TCR beta V and J genes.

A remark on this clone: Its antigen is not known.

V gave up 0 bases and J gave up 4 bases, with 13 bases separating them. There are 15 residues in the CDR3. Germline V gene lookup returns CDR1 SGHNT and CDR2 YYREEE (reference sequence). PCR involved 60 Vbeta and 13 Jbeta primers. The assay was immunoSEQ multiplex PCR, and TCRdb's table has in-frame clones only and misses some. The repertoire table contains fewer than 110,000 clones. V is TRBV5-4 and J is TRBJ1-2; maybe TRBD1 (6 bases). The TCR was taken from a man in his forties in good health and CMV-seronegative. The sample taken for sequencing was PBMCs. The CDR3 bases are TGTGCCAGCAGCTTGGTCGGGACATCTAGCTATGGCTACACCTTC. Translating gives CASSLVGTSSYGYTF.